The source of this T cell receptor (beta chain) is a study of T cell responses to AZD1222 COVID-19 vaccine. This clone was picked up a small number of times. Repertoires were generated with immunoSEQ multiplex PCR, while TCRdb's copy carries only in-frame clones and drops some. Of under 150,000 clones listed, roughly 88% are singletons. Per the germline V gene, CDR1 is KGHSH and CDR2 is LQKENI. The V gene lost 1 base and the J gene lost 2 bases, with 15 bases spanning the gap. The CDR3 consists of 16 residues. This chain links TRBV18 with TRBJ2-7; D may match TRBD1 or TRBD2 (6 bases each). The sequence came from an adult in good health. The material sequenced was peripheral blood, taken on day 0 of AZD1222 vaccination. The DNA of the CDR3 is TGTGCCAGCTCACCACGGGAGCAGAGGGGGGCCTACGAGCAGTACTTC. It encodes CASSPREQRGAYEQYF.